The subject of this entry is one T cell receptor (beta chain). Its cognate antigen is unknown. In germline, CDR1 is SQVTM, CDR2 ANQGSEA. The CDR3 has 16 residues. V dropped 4 bases and J dropped 6; count of bases not matched to a gene: 13. This sample was included in a study of healthy donors' naive CD4 and CD8 T cells. For the study at large: Three donor age groups were sampled: 20-25, 40-50 and 60-70 years; half female. Overall study findings and caveats: Most V and J genes were reportedly biased between naive CD4+ and CD8+ cells.

Starting from around 500 ng of total RNA, TCR libraries were made with linear amplification. MiXCR, applied by TCRdb to the reads, yields one record per CDR3 protein. Here the sample spans approximately 180,000 distinct CDR3 sequences, about 74% being singletons. This TCR was sampled from a pool of human donors in good health; the sample pools cells from several healthy donors. The chain recombines TRBV29-1 with TRBJ2-1, with 9 bases identical to TRBD2. Sequencing was carried out using naive CD4+ and CD8+ T cells sorted from blood, pooled from several donors. The CDR3 sequence: CSVGGGGSGRINEQFF. CDR3 in DNA: TGCAGCGTTGGGGGCGGGGGTAGCGGGAGAATCAATGAGCAGTTCTTC.